Here is one T cell receptor beta chain with its context. These data are taken from a study of blood T cell repertoires in COVID-19. Study in general: Italy, Spain and the United States were the sources of the convalescent and acute COVID-19 samples. Sources were T cells, B-cell-depleted T cells, or PBMCs; the material itself was cDNA or gDNA.

Per the germline V gene, CDR1 is LNHDA and CDR2 is SQIVND (reference sequence). This CDR3 is 13 amino acids long. Trimming pared 3 bases from V and 8 bases from J, leaving 13 bases between. In the authors' methods: By means of reference gene primer amplification, nucleated cell counts were estimated. The method was immunoSEQ multiplex PCR; TCRdb's version includes in-frame clones alone and lacks a portion of them. Clone size and the V and J calls come from that table; the DNA yielded D and trimming. The table includes 150,000 or so clones, approximately 90% detected once. The chain links TRBV19 to TRBJ1-2, with D maybe TRBD1 (5 bases). The source is a human donor in a cohort sampled during active COVID-19. Sequences were obtained from peripheral blood. CDR3: CASSIGGVNGYTF. The CDR3 DNA reads as TGTGCCAGTAGTATTGGAGGGGTTAACGGCTACACCTTC.